This T cell receptor (beta chain) was documented in a study of cytomegalovirus exposure and HLA in healthy donors. Study-level results: Earlier results showed most TCR beta V segments being productive about 90% or about 30% of the time. Most observed TCR sequences were rare, whereas some public TCRs were detected in many donors. Reports indicated that the classifier achieved high specificity and sensitivity in diagnosing cytomegalovirus status.

This clone has more than one count but fewer than ten. As yet, its antigen is unknown. CDR1 and CDR2 from the germline V gene are MNHEY and SMNVEV (reference sequence). V trimming: 0 bases; J trimming: 2 bases; junction bases outside the gene matches: 1. The CDR3 is 15 residues long. Use of 60 Vbeta and 13 Jbeta primers characterized the PCR. The assay was immunoSEQ multiplex PCR, and TCRdb's table has in-frame clones only and misses some. The sample contains some 98,000 clones, less than 80% of which appear only once. The specimen sequenced was PBMCs. The V and J genes are TRBV27 and TRBJ2-7; 10 bases are shared with TRBD1. The origin of this receptor is a man in his forties in good health and CMV-seronegative. In nucleotides, the CDR3 is TGTGCCAGCAGTTTATCGACAGGGGGCCCCTACGAGCAGTACTTC. Its protein product is CASSLSTGGPYEQYF.